Described below is a single TCR beta chain sequence and its context. The record originates from a study of blood T cell repertoires in COVID-19. Study summary: The origin of the acute and convalescent COVID-19 samples was the United States, Italy and Spain. From T cells, B-cell-depleted T cells, or PBMCs came the material, which was cDNA or gDNA.

CDR1 and CDR2 from the germline V gene are SGHAT and FQNNGV. V lost 4 bases and J 4 bases, leaving 13 bases between the germline ends. The CDR3 is 14 residues long. In the authors' workflow: How many nucleated cells were present was estimated from reference gene primer amplification. Data came from immunoSEQ multiplex PCR; TCRdb stores just in-frame clones and leaves some out. V and J calls and clone size come straight from that table; D and trimming were deduced from the DNA. The repertoire holds around 200,000 clones, about 86% seen once, with around 14% in the top ten. This TCR derives from a man in his thirties or forties with active or convalescent COVID-19. This chain uses TRBV11-2 with TRBJ1-1; D gene uncertain. The sequencing input was peripheral blood. The DNA of the CDR3 is TGTGCCAGCAGCTCTTTTACACGGGGCACTGAAGCTTTCTTT. Translation: CASSSFTRGTEAFF. The full variable domain, in which reference TRBV11-2 and TRBJ1-1 provide the parts outside the CDR3, is EAGVAQSPRYKIIEKRQSVAFWCNPISGHATLYWYQQILGQGPKLLIQFQNNGVVDDSQLPKDRFSAERLKGVDSTLKIQPAKLEDSAVYLCASSSFTRGTEAFFGQGTRLTVV.